These 13 T cell receptor beta chains share one sample of origin, sequenced in a study of T cells after yellow fever vaccination (dated by TCRdb to between 2018 and 2021). Library preparation used 5' RACE. Sequencing used an Illumina HiSeq 2500. Clones were called with MiXCR by TCRdb after fastp trimmed the public reads at Q25, and only in-frame beta chains were retained. Entries that share a CDR3 protein sequence are merged under the most common genes and DNA. The sample has a few hundred thousand distinct CDR3 sequences on record, roughly 7.2% of them singletons. Roughly 0.9% of the sample lies in the top ten. Taken with the paper, the label for treatment or condition translates to: live attenuated yellow fever vaccine strain. The source was CD4+ T cells sorted from PBMCs, collected 15 days after the yellow fever booster vaccination. These receptors originate from a young man who received the YFV17D yellow fever vaccine.

The sample holds many counts of this clonotype. The chain links TRBV6-5 to TRBJ1-1, with TRBD1 identical over 11 bases. From germline, CDR1 is MNHEY and CDR2 SVGAGI. The CDR3 extends over 16 amino acids. The J segment lost 9 bases and the V segment lost 0 bases, leaving 9 bases of the junction unmatched. The CDR3 nucleotides are TGTGCCAGCAGTTACTCGGGGACAGGGGGGCAGGTACAAGCTTTCTTT. This sequence encodes CASSYSGTGGQVQAFF.

This clonotype turned up a few times. The rearrangement joins TRBV5-1 to TRBJ2-3; no firm D call. Trimming left V 0 bases short and J 5 bases short, with 13 bases between. The CDR3 loop spans 15 amino acids. Germline V gene lookup returns CDR1 SGHRS and CDR2 YFSETQ. CDR3 in amino acids: CASSLEPPVGDTQYF. The CDR3 DNA follows: TGCGCCAGCAGCTTGGAGCCCCCTGTAGGAGATACGCAGTATTTT.

Regarding this clonotype: This could be a read error, since a much larger clone is one nucleotide away. This sequence joins TRBV7-7 and TRBJ2-3; D gene uncertain. CDR3 size: 13 residues. Germline V gene sequence: CDR1 SSHAT, CDR2 FNYEAQ (reference sequence). The CDR3 sequence: CARSLTPTDTQYF. The CDR3 DNA reads as TGTGCCAGGAGCTTGACTCCGACAGATACGCAGTATTTT.

V gene TRBV20-1 combines with J gene TRBJ2-2, with a possible D match to TRBD1 (5 bases). Trimming cost V 4 bases and J 7 bases, with 7 bases left between them. CDR1 is DFQATT, CDR2 SNEGSKA, per germline (reference sequence). CDR3 size: 11 residues. The CDR3, as DNA: TGCAGTGCTAATAGGGGCGGGGAGCTGTTTTTT. Protein product: CSANRGGELFF.

This clonotype was counted once. The genes are TRBV29-1 and TRBJ1-1, with TRBD1 matching 7 bases. CDR1 SQVTM and CDR2 ANQGSEA come from the germline V gene. The CDR3 sequence is 12 residues long. J gave up 0 bases and V 6 bases, and 1 base lay outside the gene matches. The CDR3 bases are TGCAGCGTGGGACAGCTGAACACTGAAGCTTTCTTT. This encodes CSVGQLNTEAFF.

This clonotype was counted ten times or more. The chain employs TRBV12-3 or TRBV12-4 and TRBJ1-5; D unclear. The length of the CDR3 is 15 residues. Trimming pared 1 base from V and 8 bases from J, leaving 15 bases between. The CDR3 protein is CASSLGGGRTEPQHF. CDR3 coding DNA: TGTGCCAGCAGTTTAGGGGGAGGAAGGACCGAGCCCCAGCATTTT.

At least ten counts were recorded for this clonotype. The J gene is TRBJ1-1, the V gene TRBV30, with D tentatively TRBD1 (6 bases). The germline gives CDR1 GTSNPN, CDR2 SVGIG (reference sequence). With 4 bases removed from V and 4 bases from J, the gap between germline ends came to 19 bases. CDR3 length equals 15 residues. CDR3 loop: CAWTLGEQGVTEAFF. CDR3 DNA: TGTGCCTGGACGCTCGGCGAACAGGGTGTCACTGAAGCTTTCTTT. The full variable domain, in which reference TRBV30 and TRBJ1-1 provide the parts outside the CDR3, is SQTIHQWPATLVQPVGSPLSLECTVEGTSNPNLYWYRQAAGRGLQLLFYSVGIGQISSEVPQNLSASRPQDRQFILSSKKLLLSDSGFYLCAWTLGEQGVTEAFFGQGTRLTVV.

This clonotype was recorded many times. The rearrangement uses TRBV7-8 and TRBJ1-1, with D unresolved. Germline V gives CDR1 SGHVS, CDR2 FQNEAQ. Trimming shortened V by 1 base and J by 11 bases, and 17 bases separated the two germline ends. The CDR3 runs 14 residues. The DNA of the CDR3 is TGTGCCAGCAGCTTAGATGGTAGCCACCGAAGGGCTTTCTTT. Encoded protein: CASSLDGSHRRAFF.

This clonotype was observed a few times. The genes are TRBV6-5 and TRBJ1-3; D remains ambiguous. With 4 bases removed from V and 0 bases from J, the gap between germline ends came to 10 bases. Germline V gives CDR1 MNHEY, CDR2 SVGAGI. The CDR3 runs to 15 residues. The CDR3 loop reads CASSSWGTSGNTIYF. The DNA for the CDR3 is TGTGCCAGCAGTTCCTGGGGAACCTCTGGAAACACCATATATTTT.

This clonotype was observed a handful of times. This may stem from a read error, because a much larger clone lies one nucleotide away. CDR3 residues: CCASTSGRARSGELFF. The CDR3 DNA reads TGCTGTGCTAGTACTAGCGGGAGGGCCAGAAGCGGGGAGCTGTTTTTT. This chain joins TRBV20-1 and TRBJ2-2, with 13 bases fitting TRBD2. This CDR3 has 16 residues. CDR1 is DFQATT, CDR2 SNEGSKA, per germline (reference sequence).

The chain employs TRBV28 and TRBJ1-5, with 10 bases aligning to TRBD1. V was pared by 5 bases and J by 0 bases, with 13 bases of the junction left unmatched. Germline-derived CDR1 and CDR2 are MDHEN and SYDVKM. The CDR3 is 19 amino acids. The CDR3 DNA is TGTGCCAGCAGTGGGATCCGGGACAGGGGACAATATAGCAATCAGCCCCAGCATTTT. This sequence encodes CASSGIRDRGQYSNQPQHF.

J is TRBJ1-6 and V is TRBV5-1; 8 bases are shared with TRBD1. Germline V gene lookup returns CDR1 SGHRS and CDR2 YFSETQ. V lost 0 bases to trimming and J lost 9 bases; unmatched junction nucleotides: 5. The CDR3 extends over 15 amino acids. The CDR3 is CASSLGGRGRSPLHF. The CDR3 nucleotides read TGCGCCAGCAGCTTGGGTGGCAGGGGGCGTTCACCCCTCCACTTT.

This clonotype was counted at least ten times. CDR3: CASSLWSITGGRYGYTF. The CDR3 DNA reads as TGTGCCAGCAGCTTATGGAGCATAACAGGGGGTCGGTATGGCTACACCTTC. J is TRBJ1-2 and V is TRBV7-9, with 8 bases matching TRBD1. Germline V lookup: CDR1 SEHNR, CDR2 FQNEAQ (reference sequence). V was pared by 2 bases and J by 5 bases, with 13 bases of the junction left unmatched. The CDR3 is 17 amino acids. The full variable domain, with the rest looked up from reference TRBV7-9 and TRBJ1-2, is DTGVSQNPRHKITKRGQNVTFRCDPISEHNRLYWYRQTLGQGPEFLTYFQNEAQLEKSRLLSDRFSAERPKGSFSTLEIQRTEQGDSAMYLCASSLWSITGGRYGYTFGSGTRLTVV.